This TCR beta chain comes out of a study of shared clonotypes between healthy human individuals. Study-wide background: Each donor's CD4 naive and CD4 memory cells filled three plates apiece, CD8 naive two, and CD8 memory one.

Whole-study results and caveats: Generation probabilities were higher for clonotypes shared across all four sorted-subset donors than for unshared ones.

The table came from immunoSEQ multiplex PCR; TCRdb's copy has only in-frame clones and leaves some out. This table holds around 200,000 clones, 66% found once. Of note for this clone: Its antigen remains unidentified.

All donors were healthy HIV-negative adults lacking recent acute infections or vaccinations. The material sequenced was memory CD4+ T cells sorted from blood. This sample's subset: CD45RA-negative fraction. This receptor was taken from a man aged 25 to 40 in good health.

CDR3 region: CSVSTGYNQPQHF. DNA of the CDR3: TGCAGCGTTTCTACAGGTTACAATCAGCCCCAGCATTTT. The genes are TRBV29-1 and TRBJ1-5; D possibly corresponds to TRBD1 (5 bases). CDR1 and CDR2 (germline): SQVTM, ANQGSEA. This CDR3 region has 13 residues. V was trimmed by 5 bases and J by 3 bases, leaving 11 bases between them.